The next 4 T cell receptor beta chains were all read from a single sample in a study of CD8+CD57+ T cells in acquired aplastic anemia. Profiles of TCR beta VDJ and CDR3 were generated from a genomic DNA template. TCRdb re-called the reads through MiXCR, storing one row per CDR3 protein. The sample lists some 190,000 distinct CDR3 sequences, under 55% occurring once. Sequenced input: sorted CD4+, CD8+, or CD8+CD57+ T cells (not recorded which) from PBMCs. The receptors here all came from a human donor in good health.

This clonotype occurred many times. The gene calls are TRBV20-1 and TRBJ1-4; D possibly corresponds to TRBD1 (6 bases). The V gene's germline CDR1 is DFQATT and CDR2 SNEGSKA (reference sequence). This CDR3 has 13 residues. The V gene lost 4 bases and the J gene lost 7 bases, with 13 bases spanning the gap. The CDR3 sequence is CSATRGRGEKLFF. The DNA of the CDR3 is TGCAGTGCTACCAGGGGAAGGGGTGAAAAACTGTTTTTT.

In this sample, this clonotype turned up many times. J is TRBJ2-1 and V is TRBV5-1; D unresolved. V was clipped by 2 bases and J by 8 bases, with 8 bases between them. The germline CDR1 and CDR2 sequences are SGHRS and YFSETQ. The CDR3 covers 12 residues. CDR3 DNA: TGCGCCAGCAGCTTAACCGGCTATGAGCAGTTCTTC. Translated, it gives CASSLTGYEQFF.

This clonotype came up a few times. The chain joins TRBV15 to TRBJ2-7, with 9 positions matching TRBD2. The CDR3 runs to 14 residues. Germline-derived CDR1 and CDR2 are LNHNV and YYDKDF (reference sequence). V shed 5 bases, J shed 2 bases, and the junction held 4 bases outside the gene matches. The CDR3 DNA follows: TGTGCCACCAGCCGTAGCGGGGGCACCTACGAGCAGTACTTC. It codes for CATSRSGGTYEQYF.

The J gene is TRBJ2-4, the V gene TRBV6-1; 8 nucleotides align to TRBD2. This CDR3 region has 11 residues. Germline V gives CDR1 MNHNS, CDR2 SASEGT. The trim removed 7 bases at V and 12 bases at J, leaving 5 bases unmatched. CDR3 sequence: CASNSGGPQYF. In DNA, the CDR3 is TGTGCCAGCAACAGCGGGGGCCCTCAGTACTTC.